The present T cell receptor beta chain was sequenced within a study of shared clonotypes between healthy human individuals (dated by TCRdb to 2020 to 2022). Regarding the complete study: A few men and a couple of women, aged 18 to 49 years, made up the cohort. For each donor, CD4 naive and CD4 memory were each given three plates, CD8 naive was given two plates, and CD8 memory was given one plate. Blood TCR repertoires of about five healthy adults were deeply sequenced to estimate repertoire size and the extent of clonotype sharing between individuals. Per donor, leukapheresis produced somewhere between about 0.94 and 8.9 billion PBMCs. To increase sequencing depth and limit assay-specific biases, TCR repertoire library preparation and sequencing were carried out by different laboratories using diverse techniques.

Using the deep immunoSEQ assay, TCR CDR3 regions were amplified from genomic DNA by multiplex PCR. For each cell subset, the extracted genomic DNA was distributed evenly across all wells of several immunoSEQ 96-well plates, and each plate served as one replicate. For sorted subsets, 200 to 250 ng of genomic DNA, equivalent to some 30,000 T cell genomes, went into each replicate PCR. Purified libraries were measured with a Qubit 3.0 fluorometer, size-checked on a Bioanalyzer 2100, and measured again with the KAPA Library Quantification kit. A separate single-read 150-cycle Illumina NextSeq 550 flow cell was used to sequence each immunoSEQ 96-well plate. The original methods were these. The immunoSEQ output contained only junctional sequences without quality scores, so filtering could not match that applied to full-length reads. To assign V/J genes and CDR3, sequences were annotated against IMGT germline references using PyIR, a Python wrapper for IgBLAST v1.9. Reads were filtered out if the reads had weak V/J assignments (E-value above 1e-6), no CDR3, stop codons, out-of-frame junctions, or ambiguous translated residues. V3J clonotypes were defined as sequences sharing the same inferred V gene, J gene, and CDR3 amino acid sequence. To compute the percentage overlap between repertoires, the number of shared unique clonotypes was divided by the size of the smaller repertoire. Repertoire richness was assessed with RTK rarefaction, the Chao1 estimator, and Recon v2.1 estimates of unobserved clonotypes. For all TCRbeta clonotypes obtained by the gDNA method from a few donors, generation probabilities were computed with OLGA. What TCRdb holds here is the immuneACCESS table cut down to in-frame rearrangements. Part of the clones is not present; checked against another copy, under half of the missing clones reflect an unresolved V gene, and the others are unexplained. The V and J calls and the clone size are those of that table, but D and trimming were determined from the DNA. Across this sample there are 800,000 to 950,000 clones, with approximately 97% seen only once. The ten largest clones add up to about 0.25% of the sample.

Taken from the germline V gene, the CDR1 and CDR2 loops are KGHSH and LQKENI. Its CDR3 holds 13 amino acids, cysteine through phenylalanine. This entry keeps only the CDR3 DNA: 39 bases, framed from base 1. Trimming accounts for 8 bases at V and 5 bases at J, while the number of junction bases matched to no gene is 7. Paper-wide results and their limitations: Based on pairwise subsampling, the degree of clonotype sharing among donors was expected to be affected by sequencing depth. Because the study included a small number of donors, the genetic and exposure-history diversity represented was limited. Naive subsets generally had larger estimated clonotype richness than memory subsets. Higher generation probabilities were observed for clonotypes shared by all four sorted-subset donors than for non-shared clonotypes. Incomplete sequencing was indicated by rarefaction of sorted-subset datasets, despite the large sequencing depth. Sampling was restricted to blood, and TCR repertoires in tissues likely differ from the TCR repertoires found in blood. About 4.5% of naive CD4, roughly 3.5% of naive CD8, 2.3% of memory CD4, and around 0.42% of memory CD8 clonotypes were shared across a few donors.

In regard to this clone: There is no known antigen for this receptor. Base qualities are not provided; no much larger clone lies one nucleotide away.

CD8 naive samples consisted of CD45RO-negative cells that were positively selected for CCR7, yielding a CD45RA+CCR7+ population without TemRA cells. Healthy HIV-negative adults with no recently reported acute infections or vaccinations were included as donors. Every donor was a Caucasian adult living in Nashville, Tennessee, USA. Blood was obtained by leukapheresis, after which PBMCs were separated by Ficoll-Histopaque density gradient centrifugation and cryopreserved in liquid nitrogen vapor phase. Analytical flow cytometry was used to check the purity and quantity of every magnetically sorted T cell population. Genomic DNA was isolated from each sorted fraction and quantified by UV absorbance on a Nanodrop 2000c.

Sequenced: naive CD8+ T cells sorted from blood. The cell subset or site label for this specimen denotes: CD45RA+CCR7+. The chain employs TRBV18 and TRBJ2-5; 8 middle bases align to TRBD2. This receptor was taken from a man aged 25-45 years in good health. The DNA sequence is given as TGTGCCAGCCGCTCGGCTAGCGGGGAGACCCAGTACTTC. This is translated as CASRSASGETQYF.